This paragraph covers one TCR beta chain sequence. Its specificity is unknown. Time point: week 5, during vaccination. The investigators gave 300 ug of mutant IDH1 20-mer peptide in each vaccine dose, together with topical imiquimod. The astrocytomas were IDH1-mutant, ATRX-negative, and WHO grade 3 or 4. The data derive from a study of a mutant IDH1 vaccine in newly diagnosed glioma. For the study at large: Following radiotherapy alone, or alongside temozolomide cycles, vaccination was started after an interval of 4-6 weeks. Prior therapy was radiotherapy, temozolomide, or both; most received both. Study-level findings and limits: Pseudoprogression looked unconnected to shifts in top peripheral T cell clonotypes.

Sequenced by immunoSEQ multiplex PCR; TCRdb stores in-frame clones only, minus some. In the table there are about 50,000 clones, about 77% of which are singletons. The CDR3 totals 15 residues. Deletions cut 0 bases from V and 0 bases from J, with 6 bases between. The germline V gene has CDR1 LGHNA and CDR2 YNFKEQ. This chain connects TRBV4-2 to TRBJ1-3; D gene ambiguous. The input for sequencing was PBMCs, taken from a glioma patient whose treatment included an IDH1 peptide vaccine. The clonotype was recovered from a man aged 50 or older with glioma. The CDR3 is CASSQDHLSGNTIYF. CDR3 nucleotides: TGTGCCAGCAGCCAAGACCACCTCTCTGGAAACACCATATATTTT.